This TCR beta chain was captured in a study of human thymus T cells. General study findings and limits: Among thymic and blood repertoires, usage of V and J genes appeared biased. Thymic TCR repertoires of unrelated people reportedly overlapped highly.

For this clone: No antigen is known for it.

V was shortened by 4 bases and J by 8 bases, with 8 bases between the two germline ends. Germline CDR1 and CDR2: MNHNY and SVGAGI (reference sequence). This CDR3 has 12 residues. Thymus pieces cut out during corrective heart surgery were the tissue that was used. Assay used: immunoSEQ multiplex PCR; TCRdb lists only in-frame clones, some missing. The sample contains roughly 120,000 clones, around 94% of which appear only once. The clonotype originates from a boy under three years old with a congenital heart defect but otherwise immunologically healthy. The specimen was thymus tissue. This chain links TRBV6-6 with TRBJ1-4; no firm D call. This chain's CDR3 is CASSSAGEKLFF. In nucleotides, the CDR3 is TGTGCCAGCAGTTCCGCGGGGGAAAAACTGTTTTTT.